This T cell receptor beta chain was sequenced during a study of T cell responses to AZD1222 COVID-19 vaccine. Study observations and caveats: Vaccine-associated CD4 TCRs ranged over spike, dominating at 160-218 and 743-854. The sample set comprised mostly white British donors with more females, and clonal diversity was possibly underestimated.

With respect to this clone: What it binds is not known.

TCRdb keeps only in-frame clones here, not all; method: immunoSEQ multiplex PCR. This table holds roughly 120,000 clones, roughly 84% found once. CDR3 length: 16 amino acids. V lost 2 bases, J lost 3 bases, and 9 bases stayed unmatched. Germline CDR1 is SGHTS and CDR2 is YDEGEE. The chain employs TRBV5-8 and TRBJ2-5; 8 bases are shared with TRBD2. Sequenced here: peripheral blood, sampled on day 0 of AZD1222 vaccination. This sequence was found in an adult in good health. The DNA of the CDR3 is TGTGCCAGCAGCTTCACCGGGACTAGGGTAGAAGAGACCCAGTACTTC. It is translated as CASSFTGTRVEETQYF.